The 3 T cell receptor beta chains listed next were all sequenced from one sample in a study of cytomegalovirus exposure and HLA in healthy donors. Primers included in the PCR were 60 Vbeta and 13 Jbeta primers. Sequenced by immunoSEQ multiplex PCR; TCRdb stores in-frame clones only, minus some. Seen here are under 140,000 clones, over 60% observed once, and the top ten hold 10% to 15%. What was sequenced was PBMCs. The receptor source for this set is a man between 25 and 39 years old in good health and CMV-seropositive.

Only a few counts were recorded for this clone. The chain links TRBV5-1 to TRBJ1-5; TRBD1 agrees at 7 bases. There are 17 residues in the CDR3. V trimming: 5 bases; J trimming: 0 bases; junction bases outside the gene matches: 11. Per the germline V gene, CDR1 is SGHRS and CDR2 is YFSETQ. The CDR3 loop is CASSSRPTGYSNQPQHF. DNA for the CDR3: TGCGCCAGCAGTTCTCGCCCGACAGGGTATAGCAATCAGCCCCAGCATTTT. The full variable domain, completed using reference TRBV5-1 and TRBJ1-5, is KAGVTQTPRYLIKTRGQQVTLSCSPISGHRSVSWYQQTPGQGLQFLFEYFSETQRNKGNFPGRFSGRQFSNSRSEMNVSTLELGDSALYLCASSSRPTGYSNQPQHFGDGTRLSIL.

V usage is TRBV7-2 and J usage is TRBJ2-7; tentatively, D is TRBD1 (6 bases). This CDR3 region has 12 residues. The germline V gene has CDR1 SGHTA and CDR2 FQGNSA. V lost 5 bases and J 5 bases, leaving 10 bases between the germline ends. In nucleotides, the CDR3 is TGTGCCAGCAGCCCCGGGACACACGAGCAGTACTTC. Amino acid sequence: CASSPGTHEQYF.

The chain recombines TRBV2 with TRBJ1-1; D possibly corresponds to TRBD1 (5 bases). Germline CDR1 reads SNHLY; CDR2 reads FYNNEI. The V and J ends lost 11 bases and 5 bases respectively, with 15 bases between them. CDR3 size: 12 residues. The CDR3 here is CAELGGWTEAFF. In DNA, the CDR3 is TGTGCCGAACTGGGGGGTTGGACTGAAGCTTTCTTT. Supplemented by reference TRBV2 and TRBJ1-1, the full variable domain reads EPEVTQTPSHQVTQMGQEVILRCVPISNHLYFYWYRQILGQKVEFLVSFYNNEISEKSEIFDDQFSVERPDGSNFTLKIRSTKLEDSAMYFCAELGGWTEAFFGQGTRLTVV.